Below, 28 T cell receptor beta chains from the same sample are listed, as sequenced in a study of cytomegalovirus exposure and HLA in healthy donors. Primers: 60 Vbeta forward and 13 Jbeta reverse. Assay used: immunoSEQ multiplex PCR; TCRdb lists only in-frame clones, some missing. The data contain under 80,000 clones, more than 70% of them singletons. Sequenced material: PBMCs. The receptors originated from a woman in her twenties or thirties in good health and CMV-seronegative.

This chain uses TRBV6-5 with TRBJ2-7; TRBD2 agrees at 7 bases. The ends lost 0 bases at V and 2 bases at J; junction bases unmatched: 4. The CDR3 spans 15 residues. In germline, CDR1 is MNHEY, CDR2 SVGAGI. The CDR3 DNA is TGTGCCAGCAGTTACTCGGAAACTAGCGCCTACGAGCAGTACTTC. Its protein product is CASSYSETSAYEQYF.

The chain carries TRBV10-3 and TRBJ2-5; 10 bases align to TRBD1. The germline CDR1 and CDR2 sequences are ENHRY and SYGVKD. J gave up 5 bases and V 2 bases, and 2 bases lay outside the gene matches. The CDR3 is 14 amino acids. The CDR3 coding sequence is TGTGCCATCAGTGAGCCGACAGGGGGCGAGACCCAGTACTTC. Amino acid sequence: CAISEPTGGETQYF.

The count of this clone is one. The CDR3 DNA is TGTGCCACCGGAGCGGGAGATCTGATCCCAGATACGCAGTATTTT. Protein: CATGAGDLIPDTQYF. V usage is TRBV7-2 and J usage is TRBJ2-3, with TRBD2 matching 8 bases. Germline CDR1 and CDR2: SGHTA and FQGNSA. The CDR3 runs to 15 residues. With V trimmed by 10 bases and J by 4 bases, 13 bases remained unmatched.

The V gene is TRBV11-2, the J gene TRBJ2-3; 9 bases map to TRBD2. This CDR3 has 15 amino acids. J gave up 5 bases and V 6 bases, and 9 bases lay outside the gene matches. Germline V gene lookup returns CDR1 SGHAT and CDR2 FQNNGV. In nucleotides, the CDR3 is TGTGCCAGCAGTTATAGCGGGAGCGGGATAGATACGCAGTATTTT. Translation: CASSYSGSGIDTQYF.

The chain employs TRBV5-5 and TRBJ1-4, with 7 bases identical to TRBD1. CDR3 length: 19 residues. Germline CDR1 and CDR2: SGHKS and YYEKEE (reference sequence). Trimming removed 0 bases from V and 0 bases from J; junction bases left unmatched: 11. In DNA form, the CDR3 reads TGTGCCAGCAGCTTGGCCTGGGGGCAAGGGGGCGCAACTAATGAAAAACTGTTTTTT. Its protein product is CASSLAWGQGGATNEKLFF.

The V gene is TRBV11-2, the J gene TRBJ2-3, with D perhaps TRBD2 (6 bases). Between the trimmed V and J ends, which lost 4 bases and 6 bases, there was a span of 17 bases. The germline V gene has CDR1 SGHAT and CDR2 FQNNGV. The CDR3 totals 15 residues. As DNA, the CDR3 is TGTGCCAGCAGCTCCCCCGGGACTTCCTCCGATACGCAGTATTTT. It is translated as CASSSPGTSSDTQYF.

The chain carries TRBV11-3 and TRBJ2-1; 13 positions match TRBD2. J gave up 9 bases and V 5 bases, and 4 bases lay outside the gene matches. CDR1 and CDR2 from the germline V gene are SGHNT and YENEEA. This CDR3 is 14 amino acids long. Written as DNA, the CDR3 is TGTGCCAGCAGCCGGACTAGCGGGAGCAGTGAGCAGTTCTTC. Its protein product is CASSRTSGSSEQFF.

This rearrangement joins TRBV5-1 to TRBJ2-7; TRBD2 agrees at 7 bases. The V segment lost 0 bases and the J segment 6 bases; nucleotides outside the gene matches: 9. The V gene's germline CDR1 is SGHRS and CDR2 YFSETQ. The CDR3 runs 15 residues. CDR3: CASSLGLAVPFEQYF. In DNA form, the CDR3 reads TGCGCCAGCAGCTTGGGGCTAGCGGTCCCCTTCGAGCAGTACTTC.

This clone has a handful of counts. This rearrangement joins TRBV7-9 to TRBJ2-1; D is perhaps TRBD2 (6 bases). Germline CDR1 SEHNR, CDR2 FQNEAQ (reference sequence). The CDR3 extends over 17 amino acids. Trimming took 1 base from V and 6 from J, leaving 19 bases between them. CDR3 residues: CASSLGGTERVGNEQFF. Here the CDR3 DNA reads TGTGCCAGCAGCTTAGGGGGAACTGAGCGGGTGGGCAATGAGCAGTTCTTC.

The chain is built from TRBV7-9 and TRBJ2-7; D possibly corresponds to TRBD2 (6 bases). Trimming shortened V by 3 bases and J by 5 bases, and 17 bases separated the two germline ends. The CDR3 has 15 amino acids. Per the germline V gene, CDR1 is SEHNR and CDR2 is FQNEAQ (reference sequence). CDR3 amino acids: CASSLTGARLNEQYF. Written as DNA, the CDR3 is TGTGCCAGCAGCTTGACGGGAGCCCGACTGAACGAGCAGTACTTC.

CDR3 protein: CASTITTSGKGDTQYF. The CDR3 DNA reads as TGTGCCAGTACTATTACCACTAGCGGGAAGGGAGATACGCAGTATTTT. The V gene is TRBV19, the J gene TRBJ2-3; 10 bases are a match to TRBD2. Unmatched junction bases numbered 12, after V lost 7 bases and J lost 5 bases. Germline assignment: CDR1 LNHDA and CDR2 SQIVND (reference sequence). The CDR3 covers 16 residues. The full variable domain, completed using reference TRBV19 and TRBJ2-3, is DGGITQSPKYLFRKEGQNVTLSCEQNLNHDAMYWYRQDPGQGLRLIYYSQIVNDFQKGDIAEGYSVSREKKESFPLTVTSAQKNPTAFYLCASTITTSGKGDTQYFGPGTRLTVL.

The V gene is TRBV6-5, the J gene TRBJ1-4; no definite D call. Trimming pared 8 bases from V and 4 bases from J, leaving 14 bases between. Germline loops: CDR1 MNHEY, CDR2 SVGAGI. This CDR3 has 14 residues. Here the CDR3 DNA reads TGTGCCAGCGGGAGGACGGAGATTAATGAAAAACTGTTTTTT. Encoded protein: CASGRTEINEKLFF.

The CDR3 is CASSRASSGRGQETQYF. CDR3 nucleotide sequence: TGTGCCAGCAGCCGCGCCTCTAGCGGGAGGGGACAAGAGACCCAGTACTTC. This chain joins TRBV7-2 and TRBJ2-5, with 12 bases identical to TRBD2. This CDR3 has 17 amino acids. Trimming cost V 5 bases and J 2 bases; bases outside gene matches: 9. Germline CDR1 is SGHTA and CDR2 is FQGNSA. The complete variable domain, with remaining parts taken from reference TRBV7-2 and TRBJ2-5, reads GAGVSQSPSNKVTEKGKDVELRCDPISGHTALYWYRQSLGQGLEFLIYFQGNSAPDKSGLPSDRFSAERTGGSVSTLTIQRTQQEDSAVYLCASSRASSGRGQETQYFGPGTRLLVL.

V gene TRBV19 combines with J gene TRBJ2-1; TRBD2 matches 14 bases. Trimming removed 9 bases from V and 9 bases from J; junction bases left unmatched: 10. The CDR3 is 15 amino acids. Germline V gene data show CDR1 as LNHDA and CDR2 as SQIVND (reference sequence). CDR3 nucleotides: TGTGCCAGCCGGCCCGGGACTAGCGGGAGAGGTGAGCAGTTCTTC. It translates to CASRPGTSGRGEQFF.

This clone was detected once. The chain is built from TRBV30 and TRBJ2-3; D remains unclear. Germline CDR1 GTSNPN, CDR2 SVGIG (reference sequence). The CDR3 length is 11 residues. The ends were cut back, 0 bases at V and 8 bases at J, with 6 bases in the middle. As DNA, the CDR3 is TGTGCCTGGAGTGTTCCCGGTACGCAGTATTTT. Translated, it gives CAWSVPGTQYF.

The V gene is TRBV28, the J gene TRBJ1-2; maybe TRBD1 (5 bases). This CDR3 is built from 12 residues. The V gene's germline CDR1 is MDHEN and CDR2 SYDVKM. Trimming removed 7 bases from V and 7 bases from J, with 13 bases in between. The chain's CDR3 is CASIMEGFGYTF. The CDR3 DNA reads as TGTGCCAGCATCATGGAGGGGTTTGGCTACACCTTC.

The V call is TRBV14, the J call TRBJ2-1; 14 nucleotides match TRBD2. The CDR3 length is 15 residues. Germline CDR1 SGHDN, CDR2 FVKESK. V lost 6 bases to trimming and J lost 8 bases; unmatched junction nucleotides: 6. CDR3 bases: TGTGCCAGCAGAACCGGGACTAGCGGGAGCCATGAGCAGTTCTTC. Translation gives CASRTGTSGSHEQFF.

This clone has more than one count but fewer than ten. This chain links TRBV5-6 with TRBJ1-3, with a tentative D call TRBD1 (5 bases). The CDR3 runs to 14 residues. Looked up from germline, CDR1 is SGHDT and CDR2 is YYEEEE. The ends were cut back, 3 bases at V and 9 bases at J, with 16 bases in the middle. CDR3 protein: CASSSDIPSGTIYF. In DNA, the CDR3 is TGTGCCAGCAGCTCGGACATACCTTCGGGCACCATATATTTT. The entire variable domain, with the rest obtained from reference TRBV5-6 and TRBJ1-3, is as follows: DAGVTQSPTHLIKTRGQQVTLRCSPKSGHDTVSWYQQALGQGPQFIFQYYEEEERQRGNFPDRFSGHQFPNYSSELNVNALLLGDSALYLCASSSDIPSGTIYFGEGSWLTVV.

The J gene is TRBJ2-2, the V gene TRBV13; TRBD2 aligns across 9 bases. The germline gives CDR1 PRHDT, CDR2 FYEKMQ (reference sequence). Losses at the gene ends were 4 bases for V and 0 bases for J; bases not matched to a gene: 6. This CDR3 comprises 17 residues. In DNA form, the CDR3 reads TGTGCCAGCAGCTACCGATCTAGCGGGGCGAACACCGGGGAGCTGTTTTTT. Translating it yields CASSYRSSGANTGELFF.

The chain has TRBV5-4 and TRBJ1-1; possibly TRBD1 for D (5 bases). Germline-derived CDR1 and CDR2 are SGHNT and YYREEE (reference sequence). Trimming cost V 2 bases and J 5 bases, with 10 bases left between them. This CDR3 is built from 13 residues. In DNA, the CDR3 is TGTGCCAGCAGCTTTACGGGGGGGACTGAAGCTTTCTTT. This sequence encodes CASSFTGGTEAFF. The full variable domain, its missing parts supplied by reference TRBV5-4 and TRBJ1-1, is ETGVTQSPTHLIKTRGQQVTLRCSSQSGHNTVSWYQQALGQGPQFIFQYYREEENGRGNFPPRFSGLQFPNYSSELNVNALELDDSALYLCASSFTGGTEAFFGQGTRLTVV.

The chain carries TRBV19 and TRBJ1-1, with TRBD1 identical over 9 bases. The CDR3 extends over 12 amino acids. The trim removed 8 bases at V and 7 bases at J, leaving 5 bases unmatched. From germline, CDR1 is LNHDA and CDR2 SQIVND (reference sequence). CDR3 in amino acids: CASHRGRFEAFF. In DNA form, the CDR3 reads TGTGCCAGTCACAGGGGGCGATTTGAAGCTTTCTTT.

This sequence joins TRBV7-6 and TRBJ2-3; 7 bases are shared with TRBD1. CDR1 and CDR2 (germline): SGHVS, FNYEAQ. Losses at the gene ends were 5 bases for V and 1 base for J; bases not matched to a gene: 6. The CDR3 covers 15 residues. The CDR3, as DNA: TGTGCCAGCAGCCCCACAGGGGTGGGCACAGATACGCAGTATTTT. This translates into CASSPTGVGTDTQYF.

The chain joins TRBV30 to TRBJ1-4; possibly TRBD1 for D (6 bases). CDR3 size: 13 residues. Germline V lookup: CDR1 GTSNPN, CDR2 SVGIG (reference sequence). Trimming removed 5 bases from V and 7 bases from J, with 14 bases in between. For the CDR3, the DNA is TGTGCCTGGGACCCAGGGGTGCCTGAAAAACTGTTTTTT. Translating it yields CAWDPGVPEKLFF.

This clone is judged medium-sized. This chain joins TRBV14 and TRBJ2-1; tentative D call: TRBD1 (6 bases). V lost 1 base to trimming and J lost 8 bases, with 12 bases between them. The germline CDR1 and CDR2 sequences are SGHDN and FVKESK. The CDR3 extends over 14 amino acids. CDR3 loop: CASSQGGGAHEQFF. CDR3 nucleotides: TGTGCCAGCAGCCAAGGAGGGGGAGCCCATGAGCAGTTCTTC.

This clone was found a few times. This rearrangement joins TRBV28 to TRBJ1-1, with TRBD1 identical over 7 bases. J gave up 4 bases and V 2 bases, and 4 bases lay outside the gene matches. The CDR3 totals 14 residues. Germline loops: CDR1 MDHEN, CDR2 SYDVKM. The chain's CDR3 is CASSLQQGFTEAFF. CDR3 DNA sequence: TGTGCCAGCAGTTTACAACAGGGGTTCACTGAAGCTTTCTTT.

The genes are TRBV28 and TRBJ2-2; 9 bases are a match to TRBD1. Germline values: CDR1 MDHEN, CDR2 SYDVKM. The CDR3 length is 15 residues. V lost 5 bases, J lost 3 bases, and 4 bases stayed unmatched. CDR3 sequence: CASSGQGSYTGELFF. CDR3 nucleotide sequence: TGTGCCAGCAGTGGACAGGGGTCCTACACCGGGGAGCTGTTTTTT.

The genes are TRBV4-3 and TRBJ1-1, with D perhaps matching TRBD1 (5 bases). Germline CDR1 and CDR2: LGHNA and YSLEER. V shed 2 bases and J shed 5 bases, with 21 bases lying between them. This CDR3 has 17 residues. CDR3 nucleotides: TGCGCCAGCAGCCAAACCTGGACCCGAGACAGCGAGACTGAAGCTTTCTTT. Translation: CASSQTWTRDSETEAFF.

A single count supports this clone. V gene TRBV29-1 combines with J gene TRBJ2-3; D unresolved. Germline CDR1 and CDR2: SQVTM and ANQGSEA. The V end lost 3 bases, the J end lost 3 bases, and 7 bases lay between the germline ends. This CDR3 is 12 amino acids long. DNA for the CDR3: TGCAGCGTTGATTCGGGTACAGATACGCAGTATTTT. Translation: CSVDSGTDTQYF.